The next 26 T cell receptor beta chains were all read from a single sample in a study of cytomegalovirus exposure and HLA in healthy donors. The PCR had 60 Vbeta and 13 Jbeta primers. Some clones are missing from TCRdb's copy, which holds only in-frame ones; the method was immunoSEQ multiplex PCR. The top ten clones hold over 5% of a sample with 120,000 to 150,000 clones, approximately 72% of them seen once. The sample was PBMCs. These receptors all come from a woman aged 60-75 years in good health and CMV-seronegative.

V is TRBV11-1 and J is TRBJ1-4, with D uncertain. The germline gives CDR1 SGHAT, CDR2 FQDESV (reference sequence). The germline V and J ends were trimmed by 5 bases and 0 bases, with 10 bases remaining between them. CDR3 length: 15 residues. The chain's CDR3 is CASSPNFATNEKLFF. In DNA, the CDR3 is TGTGCCAGCAGCCCAAATTTTGCAACTAATGAAAAACTGTTTTTT. Looking up the rest from reference TRBV11-1 and TRBJ1-4 gives the full variable domain: EAEVAQSPRYKITEKSQAVAFWCDPISGHATLYWYRQILGQGPELLVQFQDESVVDDSQLPKDRFSAERLKGVDSTLKIQPAELGDSAMYLCASSPNFATNEKLFFGSGTQLSVL.

The chain employs TRBV5-4 and TRBJ2-2, with 11 positions matching TRBD2. This CDR3 is 15 amino acids long. CDR1 and CDR2 (germline): SGHNT, YYREEE (reference sequence). V was pared by 5 bases and J by 4 bases, with 4 bases of the junction left unmatched. CDR3 sequence: CASSLAGGVTGELFF. The DNA for the CDR3 is TGTGCCAGCAGTCTAGCGGGGGGCGTCACCGGGGAGCTGTTTTTT.

V gene TRBV13 combines with J gene TRBJ2-3, with 7 nucleotides matching TRBD2. Per the germline V gene, CDR1 is PRHDT and CDR2 is FYEKMQ (reference sequence). The V gene end was trimmed by 7 bases and the J gene end by 8 bases; junction bases not matched to a gene: 9. CDR3 length: 13 residues. The CDR3 DNA reads as TGTGCCAGCACGGCGGGGGTGGGGGGTACGCAGTATTTT. It specifies CASTAGVGGTQYF.

This clone was observed a handful of times. This sequence joins TRBV19 and TRBJ2-7, with 8 bases aligning to TRBD2. The CDR3 is made up of 14 amino acids. CDR1 and CDR2 (germline): LNHDA, SQIVND (reference sequence). Unmatched junction bases numbered 4, after V lost 5 bases and J lost 1 base. The chain's CDR3 is CASSQGLASYEQYF. The CDR3 DNA is TGTGCCAGTAGTCAAGGACTAGCATCCTACGAGCAGTACTTC.

The CDR3 nucleotides read TGTGCCAGCAGTTTAGGCCGAGGGGGTAATGAAAAACTGTTTTTT. This sequence encodes CASSLGRGGNEKLFF. The V gene is TRBV27, the J gene TRBJ1-4; D is possibly TRBD1 (6 bases). In germline, CDR1 is MNHEY, CDR2 SMNVEV (reference sequence). The CDR3 extends over 15 amino acids. Trimming cost V 2 bases and J 4 bases, with 11 bases left between them.

The rearrangement uses TRBV27 and TRBJ2-5; TRBD1 agrees at 9 bases. V was pared by 0 bases and J by 1 base, with 9 bases of the junction left unmatched. Germline loops: CDR1 MNHEY, CDR2 SMNVEV (reference sequence). This CDR3 is built from 18 residues. In DNA form, the CDR3 reads TGTGCCAGCAGTTTATCCCGCCCGACAGGGGGAAGCCAAGAGACCCAGTACTTC. Protein sequence: CASSLSRPTGGSQETQYF.

This chain connects TRBV7-9 to TRBJ1-2; the D gene is possibly TRBD1 (6 bases). The CDR3 has 15 amino acids. V lost 3 bases and J 8 bases, leaving 19 bases between the germline ends. The germline gives CDR1 SEHNR, CDR2 FQNEAQ (reference sequence). The CDR3: CASSFDTGNEMGYTF. CDR3 bases: TGTGCCAGCAGCTTTGATACAGGGAATGAAATGGGCTACACCTTC. The full variable domain, with the rest looked up from reference TRBV7-9 and TRBJ1-2, is DTGVSQNPRHKITKRGQNVTFRCDPISEHNRLYWYRQTLGQGPEFLTYFQNEAQLEKSRLLSDRFSAERPKGSFSTLEIQRTEQGDSAMYLCASSFDTGNEMGYTFGSGTRLTVV.

CDR3 in amino acids: CASSSLAGTMNTEAFF. The CDR3 coding sequence is TGTGCCAGCAGTTCACTCGCAGGGACAATGAACACTGAAGCTTTCTTT. J is TRBJ1-1 and V is TRBV6-5; D may be TRBD1 (6 bases). The germline CDR1 and CDR2 sequences are MNHEY and SVGAGI. The CDR3 has 16 amino acids. V lost 4 bases and J 0 bases, leaving 15 bases between the germline ends.

This clone was observed a handful of times. CDR3: CASRYRDFNEKLFF. The CDR3 nucleotides are TGTGCCAGCAGATACAGGGATTTTAATGAAAAACTGTTTTTT. The gene calls are TRBV2 and TRBJ1-4; weak D call: TRBD1 (6 bases). From germline, CDR1 is SNHLY and CDR2 FYNNEI. Trimming removed 6 bases at V and 4 bases at J, with 12 bases between. This CDR3 contains 14 residues.

Comment on this clone: One end of the junction is discordant with germline, which a read error may explain. The J gene is TRBJ1-3, the V gene TRBV7-9; 8 bases align to TRBD1. This CDR3 has 10 residues. Germline CDR1 SEHNR, CDR2 FQNEAQ (reference sequence). In DNA, the CDR3 is TGTGCCAGCAGCATGGGGACAGGCCATTTT. Translation: CASSMGTGHF.

The J gene is TRBJ2-5, the V gene TRBV25-1; D perhaps matches TRBD1 (6 bases). The assigned J gene may be wrong: the sequence end matches TRBJ2-7 better. The CDR3 spans 14 residues. Per germline, CDR1 MGHDK and CDR2 SYGVNS. CDR3 sequence reads: CASSTWDNSYEQYF. The CDR3 DNA reads as TGTGCCAGCAGTACTTGGGACAACTCCTACGAGCAGTACTTC.

The chain links TRBV7-9 to TRBJ2-7; 10 bases line up with TRBD1. Per the germline V gene, CDR1 is SEHNR and CDR2 is FQNEAQ (reference sequence). V lost 7 bases, J lost 2 bases, and 8 bases stayed unmatched. There are 15 residues in the CDR3. The chain's CDR3 is CASNPPGQGTYEQYF. The CDR3 DNA is TGTGCCAGCAACCCCCCGGGACAGGGGACCTACGAGCAGTACTTC. Filled out from reference TRBV7-9 and TRBJ2-7, the complete variable domain reads DTGVSQNPRHKITKRGQNVTFRCDPISEHNRLYWYRQTLGQGPEFLTYFQNEAQLEKSRLLSDRFSAERPKGSFSTLEIQRTEQGDSAMYLCASNPPGQGTYEQYFGPGTRLTVT.

The chain couples TRBV6-1 to TRBJ1-5; D remains unclear. Germline CDR1 reads MNHNS; CDR2 reads SASEGT. Trimming took off 2 bases at V and 6 bases at J, with 11 bases between the two ends. The CDR3 length is 14 residues. The chain's CDR3 is CASSETWAGQPQHF. Written as DNA, the CDR3 is TGTGCCAGCAGTGAAACATGGGCTGGTCAGCCCCAGCATTTT.

This rearrangement joins TRBV4-3 to TRBJ1-2; 10 bases match TRBD1. CDR3 length: 14 residues. The germline V gene has CDR1 LGHNA and CDR2 YSLEER. The V gene end was trimmed by 0 bases and the J gene end by 5 bases; junction bases not matched to a gene: 0. CDR3: CASSQEGQGYGYTF. The DNA for the CDR3 is TGCGCCAGCAGCCAAGAGGGACAGGGGTATGGCTACACCTTC.

This sequence joins TRBV28 and TRBJ2-2; TRBD2 aligns across 7 bases. The J segment lost 3 bases and the V segment lost 6 bases, leaving 7 bases of the junction unmatched. This CDR3 contains 15 residues. In germline, CDR1 is MDHEN, CDR2 SYDVKM. The CDR3 spells CASRRLAGDTGELFF. The CDR3, as DNA: TGTGCCAGCAGGCGACTAGCCGGTGACACCGGGGAGCTGTTTTTT.

At least ten counts were recorded for this clone. This chain connects TRBV5-6 to TRBJ1-1; D remains ambiguous. Trimming removed 3 bases at V and 1 base at J, with 7 bases between. The CDR3 contains 13 residues. Germline V lookup: CDR1 SGHDT, CDR2 YYEEEE. CDR3 loop: CASSSNRNTEAFF. CDR3 nucleotides: TGTGCCAGCAGCTCCAATAGGAACACTGAAGCTTTCTTT.

The chain uses TRBV28 and TRBJ1-4; 11 bases are a match to TRBD1. V shed 2 bases, J shed 6 bases, and the junction held 5 bases outside the gene matches. Germline V lookup: CDR1 MDHEN, CDR2 SYDVKM. CDR3 size: 16 residues. Written as DNA, the CDR3 is TGTGCCAGCAGTTTAGGGGGGACAGGGGGTTATGAAAAACTGTTTTTT. Amino acid sequence: CASSLGGTGGYEKLFF.

This clone has only a few counts. CDR3 DNA sequence: TGTGCCAGCAGCTTAGTCCCCGACTCCCGGACCTACGAGCAGTACTTC. It codes for CASSLVPDSRTYEQYF. The chain employs TRBV7-2 and TRBJ2-7; D is undetermined. The CDR3 contains 16 residues. Trimming pared 1 base from V and 2 bases from J, leaving 15 bases between. Germline loops: CDR1 SGHTA, CDR2 FQGNSA.

The chain links TRBV14 to TRBJ2-3, with 9 bases matching TRBD1. The J segment lost 2 bases and the V segment lost 2 bases, leaving 2 bases of the junction unmatched. The CDR3 consists of 15 residues. Looked up from germline, CDR1 is SGHDN and CDR2 is FVKESK. The CDR3: CASSQRTGVTDTQYF. DNA of the CDR3: TGTGCCAGCAGCCAAAGGACAGGGGTCACAGATACGCAGTATTTT.

This chain links TRBV27 with TRBJ2-5; a possible D gene is TRBD2 (5 bases). CDR1 is MNHEY and CDR2 is SMNVEV in the germline V gene (reference sequence). The CDR3 has 14 amino acids. V was trimmed by 6 bases and J by 5 bases, leaving 16 bases between them. This chain's CDR3 is CASRPHPPGETQYF. CDR3 nucleotide sequence: TGTGCCAGCAGACCCCATCCCCCGGGGGAGACCCAGTACTTC.

The chain has TRBV7-6 and TRBJ1-4; D possibly corresponds to TRBD1 (6 bases). V gave up 1 base and J gave up 7 bases, with 13 bases separating them. The CDR3 covers 15 residues. Germline loops: CDR1 SGHVS, CDR2 FNYEAQ. The chain's CDR3 is CASSLGRGGGEKLFF. The DNA of the CDR3 is TGTGCCAGCAGCTTAGGAAGGGGGGGCGGTGAAAAACTGTTTTTT.

This clone was observed a few times. V usage is TRBV5-4 and J usage is TRBJ2-5, with 10 bases aligning to TRBD1. Trimming at V came to 4 bases and at J to 4 bases, leaving 7 bases not matched to a gene. Germline CDR1 SGHNT, CDR2 YYREEE (reference sequence). This CDR3 comprises 15 residues. The CDR3 reads CASSQDRGSGETQYF. CDR3 DNA: TGTGCCAGCAGCCAGGACAGGGGGAGCGGAGAGACCCAGTACTTC.

This clone was observed a few times. The chain links TRBV5-1 to TRBJ2-1; TRBD2 aligns across 9 bases. Germline V gene sequence: CDR1 SGHRS, CDR2 YFSETQ. The ends lost 2 bases at V and 5 bases at J; junction bases unmatched: 11. The CDR3 spans 17 residues. The CDR3 DNA follows: TGCGCCAGCAGCTTATCGGCTAGCGGGGCATCCCACAATGAGCAGTTCTTC. This encodes CASSLSASGASHNEQFF.

The V call is TRBV7-7, the J call TRBJ2-7; 11 nucleotides align to TRBD2. CDR3 length: 17 residues. Germline CDR1 is SSHAT and CDR2 is FNYEAQ (reference sequence). The V segment lost 6 bases and the J segment 3 bases; nucleotides outside the gene matches: 13. For the CDR3, the DNA is TGTGCCAGCAGTCAAGCGAGGGCTAGCGGGAGGTACTACGAGCAGTACTTC. It yields the protein CASSQARASGRYYEQYF.

This chain links TRBV4-1 with TRBJ2-2, with TRBD2 matching 11 bases. The length of the CDR3 is 20 residues. With V trimmed by 1 base and J by 0 bases, 10 bases remained unmatched. Germline V CDR1 and CDR2: MGHRA, YSYEKL. The CDR3 here is CASSQAGTSGASSNTGELFF. In DNA form, the CDR3 reads TGCGCCAGCAGCCAAGCCGGGACTAGCGGAGCAAGTTCGAACACCGGGGAGCTGTTTTTT.

The V gene is TRBV16, the J gene TRBJ1-2; D unresolved. Trimming took 4 bases from V and 4 from J, leaving 7 bases between them. This CDR3 spans 12 amino acids. CDR1 is KGHSY, CDR2 FQNENV, per germline. CDR3 sequence: CASSLTGYGYTF. Here the CDR3 DNA reads TGTGCCAGCAGCCTCACCGGCTATGGCTACACCTTC.